The rows below give T cell receptor beta chains drawn from one sample of a study of blood T cell repertoires in COVID-19. TCRdb keeps only in-frame clones here, not all; method: immunoSEQ multiplex PCR. Here the sample spans 150,000 or so clones, around 84% being singletons. The specimen sequenced was PBMCs or T cells enriched from blood (not recorded which). Receptor source: a man aged 50 to 59 who had recovered from COVID-19. The CDR3 runs from the conserved cysteine through the conserved F or W. Each record gives: CDR3 length, J gene, V gene, clone size, D gene, CDR3 protein, CDR3 DNA. D genes are given only for firm matches. The listing skips clone size in some rows; elsewhere it reads once, few, many or a size class.

>13|TRBJ2-7|TRBV30|NA|NA
CAWIGGAVHEQYF
TGTGCCTGGATAGGGGGGGCCGTGCACGAGCAGTACTTC
>15|TRBJ1-5|TRBV12-5|NA|TRBD1
CASGSGQGGGQPQHF
TGTGCTAGTGGTTCTGGACAGGGTGGTGGTCAGCCCCAGCATTTT
>15|TRBJ2-1|TRBV7-2|NA|TRBD2
CASSRSGGTYNEQFF
TGTGCCAGCAGCCGCAGCGGGGGAACCTACAATGAGCAGTTCTTC
>16|TRBJ1-6|TRBV27|NA|NA
CASSLKRSSYNSPLHF
TGTGCCAGCAGTTTAAAGCGTAGCTCCTATAATTCACCCCTCCACTTT
>16|TRBJ2-2|TRBV6-2/TRBV6-3|NA|TRBD2
CASSSRLAGATGELFF
TGTGCCAGCAGTTCGAGACTAGCGGGGGCAACCGGGGAGCTGTTTTTT
>14|TRBJ2-7|TRBV5-1|NA|TRBD1
CASSLSGQAYEQYF
TGCGCCAGCAGCTTGTCCGGACAGGCCTACGAGCAGTACTTC
>15|TRBJ1-5|TRBV5-6|NA|TRBD1
CASSLGGQANQPQHF
TGTGCCAGCAGCTTGGGGGGACAGGCTAATCAGCCCCAGCATTTT
>19|TRBJ2-3|TRBV5-1|NA|TRBD2
CASSSGLAGAPGQLDTQYF
TGCGCCAGCAGCTCGGGACTAGCGGGGGCGCCAGGTCAGTTAGATACGCAGTATTTT
>19|TRBJ2-1|TRBV4-1|NA|NA
CASSQDPPARDSSYNEQFF
TGCGCCAGCAGCCAAGACCCCCCCGCGCGGGACAGCTCCTACAATGAGCAGTTCTTC
>11|TRBJ1-1|TRBV20-1|NA|NA
CSALAQVEAFF
TGCAGTGCCCTAGCCCAAGTTGAAGCTTTCTTT
>16|TRBJ1-1|TRBV5-1|few|NA
CASSDKTQGANTEAFF
TGCGCCAGCAGCGATAAAACACAAGGGGCGAACACTGAAGCTTTCTTT
>18|TRBJ2-2|TRBV6-2/TRBV6-3|NA|TRBD2
CASSYPSVSGGNTGELFF
TGTGCCAGCAGTTACCCGTCGGTGAGCGGGGGGAACACCGGGGAGCTGTTTTTT
>15|TRBJ2-3|TRBV7-9|NA|TRBD1
CASSSTGGRADTQYF
TGTGCCAGCAGCTCGACAGGGGGCAGGGCAGATACGCAGTATTTT
>16|TRBJ1-6|TRBV2|NA|TRBD1
CASSLQGSSYNSPLHF
TGTGCCAGCAGTTTACAGGGGAGCTCCTATAATTCACCCCTCCACTTT
>15|TRBJ2-1|TRBV10-2|NA|NA
CASSDPTRVYNEQFF
TGCGCCAGCAGTGACCCGACTAGGGTCTACAATGAGCAGTTCTTC
>14|TRBJ1-2|TRBV10-2|NA|TRBD1
CASIPGQQNYGYTF
TGCGCCAGCATTCCGGGACAGCAAAACTATGGCTACACCTTC
>15|TRBJ1-1|TRBV6-5|NA|NA
CASSPPQVTGTEAFF
TGTGCCAGCAGTCCCCCACAGGTAACGGGCACTGAAGCTTTCTTT
>13|TRBJ1-6|TRBV12-3/TRBV12-4|NA|NA
CASSPRTNSPLHF
TGTGCCAGCTCGCCCAGAACTAATTCACCCCTCCACTTT
>11|TRBJ2-3|TRBV25-1|NA|NA
CASGHTDTQYF
TGTGCCAGCGGCCACACAGATACGCAGTATTTT
>15|TRBJ2-2|TRBV11-3|NA|NA
CASSSSRQNTGELFF
TGTGCCAGCAGCTCCAGTAGACAGAACACCGGGGAGCTGTTTTTT
>15|TRBJ1-2|TRBV18|NA|TRBD1
CASSPGTGGGYGYTF
TGTGCCAGCTCACCTGGGACAGGGGGAGGCTATGGCTACACCTTC
>14|TRBJ1-2|TRBV25-1|NA|NA
CASRGDQGWWGYTF
TGTGCCAGCAGAGGGGATCAGGGTTGGTGGGGCTACACCTTC
>14|TRBJ1-1|TRBV5-1|NA|NA
CASSLARGNTEAFF
TGCGCCAGCAGCTTGGCCAGGGGTAACACTGAAGCTTTCTTT
>15|TRBJ1-1|TRBV19|few|NA
CASSKGGLTQTEAFF
TGTGCCAGTAGTAAGGGCGGACTGACCCAGACTGAAGCTTTCTTT
>14|TRBJ2-3|TRBV4-1|NA|NA
CASSQAGFVDTQYF
TGCGCCAGCAGCCAAGCGGGGTTTGTCGATACGCAGTATTTT
>18|TRBJ2-1|TRBV11-3|NA|TRBD1
CASSPGGPGTSSYNEQFF
TGTGCCAGCAGCCCAGGGGGTCCGGGGACGAGCTCCTACAATGAGCAGTTCTTC
>13|TRBJ1-1|TRBV30|NA|TRBD1
CAWSRQGNTEAFF
TGTGCCTGGAGTCGACAGGGGAACACTGAAGCTTTCTTT
>15|TRBJ2-1|TRBV27|NA|TRBD1
CASSLGQGQSNEQFF
TGTGCCAGCAGTTTAGGACAGGGGCAATCCAATGAGCAGTTCTTC
>14|TRBJ1-1|TRBV30|once|TRBD1
CAWRDRGMFTEAFF
TGTGCCTGGAGGGACAGGGGAATGTTCACTGAAGCTTTCTTT
>15|TRBJ1-2|TRBV30|NA|TRBD1
CAWSLSLGQSIGYTF
TGTGCCTGGAGTCTCTCATTGGGACAGAGTATTGGCTACACCTTC
>17|TRBJ1-5|TRBV3-1/TRBV3-2|NA|TRBD1
CASSQDPRQGGDQPQHF
TGTGCCAGCAGCCAAGACCCCCGACAGGGCGGCGATCAGCCCCAGCATTTT
>13|TRBJ1-4|TRBV7-8|NA|NA
CASTQGGNEKLFF
TGTGCCAGCACACAGGGTGGGAATGAAAAACTGTTTTTT
>13|TRBJ1-2|TRBV6-2/TRBV6-3|NA|TRBD1
CASSFTGGYGYTF
TGTGCCAGCAGTTTTACAGGGGGCTATGGCTACACCTTC
>14|TRBJ1-6|TRBV6-6|NA|NA
CASSYGGGGSPLHF
TGTGCCAGCAGTTACGGAGGCGGGGGATCACCCCTCCACTTT
>14|TRBJ2-5|TRBV7-8|NA|TRBD2
CASSLVGSGETQYF
TGTGCCAGCAGCTTAGTGGGTAGCGGGGAGACCCAGTACTTC
>14|TRBJ1-6|TRBV2|NA|NA
CASSGQADNSPLHF
TGTGCCAGCAGTGGGCAGGCCGATAATTCACCCCTCCACTTT
>17|TRBJ2-3|TRBV3-1/TRBV3-2|NA|TRBD2
CASSPPVGGGPTDTQYF
TGTGCCAGCAGCCCCCCCGTCGGGGGGGGGCCGACAGATACGCAGTATTTT
>14|TRBJ1-1|TRBV5-1|NA|TRBD1
CASSLGQGNREAFF
TGCGCCAGCAGCTTGGGACAGGGGAACAGGGAAGCTTTCTTT
>21|TRBJ2-1|TRBV6-2/TRBV6-3|NA|TRBD1
CASSYSLSAVWVDRGYNEQFF
TGTGCCAGCAGTTACTCGTTGTCTGCGGTATGGGTGGACAGGGGTTACAATGAGCAGTTCTTC
>11|TRBJ2-7|TRBV7-9|NA|NA
CASSPAYEQYF
TGTGCCAGCAGCCCGGCCTACGAGCAGTACTTC
>15|TRBJ2-7|TRBV11-2|once|NA
CASSLYSYQEYEQYF
TGTGCCAGCAGCTTATATTCGTATCAGGAATACGAGCAGTACTTC
>14|TRBJ1-2|TRBV2|NA|NA
CASSDRALNYGYTF
TGTGCCAGCAGTGACAGGGCCCTTAACTATGGCTACACCTTC
>16|TRBJ1-5|TRBV7-9|NA|TRBD1
CASSLVGTGSNQPQHF
TGTGCCAGCAGCTTAGTTGGGACAGGGAGCAATCAGCCCCAGCATTTT
>13|TRBJ1-2|TRBV2|NA|NA
CASSVRGIIGYTF
TGTGCCAGCAGTGTCCGAGGGATCATAGGCTACACCTTC
>12|TRBJ1-2|TRBV2|NA|NA
CASSAGVLGYTF
TGTGCCAGCAGTGCGGGGGTACTTGGCTACACCTTC
>14|TRBJ2-5|TRBV6-5|few|TRBD1
CASNGQDYQETQYF
TGTGCCAGCAATGGACAGGACTACCAAGAGACCCAGTACTTC
>15|TRBJ1-2|TRBV19|NA|TRBD1
CASSIGTGSPHGYTF
TGTGCCAGTAGTATAGGGACAGGGTCCCCGCATGGCTACACCTTC
>18|TRBJ1-4|TRBV11-2|NA|TRBD1
CASSSGTGGFRTNEKLFF
TGTGCCAGCAGCTCCGGGACAGGGGGCTTTCGGACTAATGAAAAACTGTTTTTT
>14|TRBJ1-3|TRBV29-1|NA|NA
CSGNSGGPGNTIYF
TGCAGCGGGAACTCGGGGGGGCCCGGAAACACCATATATTTT
>13|TRBJ2-1|TRBV5-8|NA|TRBD1
CASSWTQDREGIF
TGTGCCAGCAGCTGGACCCAGGACAGGGAAGGAATCTTC